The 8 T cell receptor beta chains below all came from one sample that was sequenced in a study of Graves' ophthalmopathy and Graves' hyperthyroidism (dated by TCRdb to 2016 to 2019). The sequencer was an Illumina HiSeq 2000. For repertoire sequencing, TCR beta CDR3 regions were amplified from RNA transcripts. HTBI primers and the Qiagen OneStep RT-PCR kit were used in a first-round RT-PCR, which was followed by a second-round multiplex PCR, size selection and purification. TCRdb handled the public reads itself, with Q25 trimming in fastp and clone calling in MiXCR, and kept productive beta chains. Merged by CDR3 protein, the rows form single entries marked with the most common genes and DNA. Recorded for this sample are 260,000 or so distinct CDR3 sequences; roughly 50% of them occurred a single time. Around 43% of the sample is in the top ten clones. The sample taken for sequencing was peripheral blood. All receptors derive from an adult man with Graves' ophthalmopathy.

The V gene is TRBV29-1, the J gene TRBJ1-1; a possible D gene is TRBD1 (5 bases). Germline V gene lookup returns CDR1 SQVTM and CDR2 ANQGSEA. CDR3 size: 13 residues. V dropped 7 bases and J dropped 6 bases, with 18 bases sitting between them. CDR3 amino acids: CSAGRGFFSEAFF. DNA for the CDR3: TGCAGCGCCGGACGGGGGTTTTTTTCTGAAGCTTTCTTT.

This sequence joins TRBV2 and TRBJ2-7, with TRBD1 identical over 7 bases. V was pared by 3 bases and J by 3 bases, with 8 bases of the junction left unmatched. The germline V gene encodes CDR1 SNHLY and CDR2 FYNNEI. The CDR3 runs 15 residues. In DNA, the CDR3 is TGTGCCAGCAGTGAGAGGACAGGACCCTACTACGAGCAGTACTTC. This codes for CASSERTGPYYEQYF.

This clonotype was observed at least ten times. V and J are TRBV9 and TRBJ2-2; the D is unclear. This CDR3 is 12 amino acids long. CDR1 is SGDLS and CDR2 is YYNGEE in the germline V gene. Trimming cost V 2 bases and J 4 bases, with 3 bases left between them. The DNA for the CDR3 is TGTGCCAGCAGCGTTATCACCGGGGAGCTGTTTTTT. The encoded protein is CASSVITGELFF.

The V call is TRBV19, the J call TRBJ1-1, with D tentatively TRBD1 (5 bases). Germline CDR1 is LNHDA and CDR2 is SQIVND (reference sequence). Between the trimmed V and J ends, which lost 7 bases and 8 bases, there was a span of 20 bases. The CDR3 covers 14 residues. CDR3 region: CASTSSPGRREAFF. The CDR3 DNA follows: TGTGCCAGTACATCTTCCCCGGGACGGAGAGAAGCTTTCTTT.

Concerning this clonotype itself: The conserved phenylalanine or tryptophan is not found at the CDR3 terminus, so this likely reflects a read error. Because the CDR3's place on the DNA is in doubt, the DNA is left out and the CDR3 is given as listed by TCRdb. The CDR3 spells CASRERTS. The V call is TRBV10-2, the J call TRBJ2-7. CDR1 is WSHSY, CDR2 SAAADI, per germline. With termini counted, the CDR3 has 8 amino acids.

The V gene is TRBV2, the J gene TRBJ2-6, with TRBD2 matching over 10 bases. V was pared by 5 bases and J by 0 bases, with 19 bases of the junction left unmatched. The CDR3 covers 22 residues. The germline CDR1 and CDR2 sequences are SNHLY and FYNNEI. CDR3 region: CASSTNYLITSGTHSGANVLTF. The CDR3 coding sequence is TGTGCCAGCAGTACCAACTACCTTATTACTAGCGGGACGCACTCTGGGGCCAACGTCCTGACTTTC.

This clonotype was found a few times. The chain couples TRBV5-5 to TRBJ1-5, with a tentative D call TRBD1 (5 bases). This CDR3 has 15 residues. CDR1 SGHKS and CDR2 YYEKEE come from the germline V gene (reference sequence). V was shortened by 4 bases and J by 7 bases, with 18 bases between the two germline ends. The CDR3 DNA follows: TGTGCCAGCAGCCAAGATATCCAGGGTGGCCAGCCCCAGCATTTT. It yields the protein CASSQDIQGGQPQHF. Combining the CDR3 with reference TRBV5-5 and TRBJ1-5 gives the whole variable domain DAGVTQSPTHLIKTRGQQVTLRCSPISGHKSVSWYQQVLGQGPQFIFQYYEKEERGRGNFPDRFSARQFPNYSSELNVNALLLGDSALYLCASSQDIQGGQPQHFGDGTRLSIL.

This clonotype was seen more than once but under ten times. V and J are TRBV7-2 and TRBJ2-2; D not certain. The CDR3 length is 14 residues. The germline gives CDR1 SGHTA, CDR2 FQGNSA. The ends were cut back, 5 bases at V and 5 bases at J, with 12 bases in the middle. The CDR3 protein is CASSLLQSTGELFF. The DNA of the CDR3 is TGTGCCAGCAGCCTCCTCCAGAGTACCGGGGAGCTGTTTTTT. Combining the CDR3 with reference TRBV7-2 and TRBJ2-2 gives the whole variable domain GAGVSQSPSNKVTEKGKDVELRCDPISGHTALYWYRQSLGQGLEFLIYFQGNSAPDKSGLPSDRFSAERTGGSVSTLTIQRTQQEDSAVYLCASSLLQSTGELFFGEGSRLTVL.